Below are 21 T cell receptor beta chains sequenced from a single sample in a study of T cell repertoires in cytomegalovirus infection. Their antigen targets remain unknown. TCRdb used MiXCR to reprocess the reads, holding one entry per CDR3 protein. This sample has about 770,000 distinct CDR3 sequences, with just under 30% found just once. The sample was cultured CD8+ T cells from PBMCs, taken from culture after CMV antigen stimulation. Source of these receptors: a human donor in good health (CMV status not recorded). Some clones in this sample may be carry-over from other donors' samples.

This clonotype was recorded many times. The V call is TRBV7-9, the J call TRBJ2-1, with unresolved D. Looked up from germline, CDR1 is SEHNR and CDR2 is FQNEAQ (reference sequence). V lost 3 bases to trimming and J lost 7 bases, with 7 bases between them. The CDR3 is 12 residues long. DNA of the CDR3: TGTGCCAGCAGCTTCGACTGGAATGAGCAGTTCTTC. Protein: CASSFDWNEQFF.

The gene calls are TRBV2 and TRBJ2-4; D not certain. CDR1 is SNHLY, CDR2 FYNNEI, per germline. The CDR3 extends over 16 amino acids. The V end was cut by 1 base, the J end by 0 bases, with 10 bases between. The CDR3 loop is CASSEGHGLAKNIQYF. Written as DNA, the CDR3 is TGTGCCAGCAGTGAAGGACATGGGCTAGCCAAAAACATTCAGTACTTC.

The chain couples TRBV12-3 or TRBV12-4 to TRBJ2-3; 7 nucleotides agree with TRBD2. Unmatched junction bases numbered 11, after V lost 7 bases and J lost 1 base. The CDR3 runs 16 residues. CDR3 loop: CASTARASGGTDTQYF. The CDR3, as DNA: TGTGCCAGCACCGCCCGGGCTAGCGGAGGCACAGATACGCAGTATTTT.

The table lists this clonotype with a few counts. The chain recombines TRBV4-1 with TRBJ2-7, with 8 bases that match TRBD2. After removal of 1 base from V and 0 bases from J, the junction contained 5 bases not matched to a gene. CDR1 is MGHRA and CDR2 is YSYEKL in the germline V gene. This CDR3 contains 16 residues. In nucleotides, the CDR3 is TGCGCCAGCAGCCAAGTGGCGGGGGGCAACTCCTACGAGCAGTACTTC. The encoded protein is CASSQVAGGNSYEQYF.

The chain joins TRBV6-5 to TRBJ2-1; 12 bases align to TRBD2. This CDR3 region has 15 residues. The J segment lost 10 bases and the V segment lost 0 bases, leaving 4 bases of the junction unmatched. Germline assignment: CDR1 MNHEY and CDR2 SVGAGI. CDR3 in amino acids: CASSYSSGTSGEQFF. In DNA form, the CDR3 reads TGTGCCAGCAGTTACTCGTCCGGGACTAGCGGGGAGCAGTTCTTC.

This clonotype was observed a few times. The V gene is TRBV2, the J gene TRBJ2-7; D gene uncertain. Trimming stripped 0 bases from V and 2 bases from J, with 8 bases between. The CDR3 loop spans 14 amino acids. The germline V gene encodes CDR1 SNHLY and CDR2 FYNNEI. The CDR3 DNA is TGTGCCAGCAGTGAAGCGAGGACGACCTACGAGCAGTACGTC. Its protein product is CASSEARTTYEQYV.

In DNA form, the CDR3 reads TGTGCCAGCAGTCTATATACAGGGACAGGCTACACCTTC. Translation gives CASSLYTGTGYTF. J is TRBJ1-2 and V is TRBV27; a possible D gene is TRBD1 (6 bases). Trimming pared 5 bases from V and 8 bases from J, leaving 15 bases between. CDR1 and CDR2 from the germline V gene are MNHEY and SMNVEV (reference sequence). CDR3 length equals 13 residues.

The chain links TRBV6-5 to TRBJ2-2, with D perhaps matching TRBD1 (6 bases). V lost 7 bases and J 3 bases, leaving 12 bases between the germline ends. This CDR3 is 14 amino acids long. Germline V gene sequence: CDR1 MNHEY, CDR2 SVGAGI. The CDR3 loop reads CASTLSGDTGELFF. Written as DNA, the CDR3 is TGTGCCAGCACCCTATCAGGGGACACCGGGGAGCTGTTTTTT.

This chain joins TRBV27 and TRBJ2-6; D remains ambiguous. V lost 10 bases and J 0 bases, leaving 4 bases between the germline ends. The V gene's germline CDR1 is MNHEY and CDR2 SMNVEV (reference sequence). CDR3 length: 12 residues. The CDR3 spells CATSSGANVLTF. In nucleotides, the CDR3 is TGTGCCACCTCCTCTGGGGCCAACGTCCTGACTTTC.

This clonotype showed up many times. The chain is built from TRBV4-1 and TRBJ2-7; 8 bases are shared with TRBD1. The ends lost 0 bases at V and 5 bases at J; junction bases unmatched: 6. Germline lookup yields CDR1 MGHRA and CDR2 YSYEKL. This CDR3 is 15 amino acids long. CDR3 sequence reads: CASSQEPMTGDEQYV. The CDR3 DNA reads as TGCGCCAGCAGCCAAGAACCGATGACAGGGGACGAGCAGTACGTC.

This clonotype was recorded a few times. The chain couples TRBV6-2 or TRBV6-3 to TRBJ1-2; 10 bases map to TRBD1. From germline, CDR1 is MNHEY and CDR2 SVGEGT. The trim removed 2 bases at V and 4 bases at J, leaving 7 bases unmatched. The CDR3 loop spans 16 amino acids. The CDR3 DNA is TGTGCCAGCAGTTACACATGGACAGGGGGTAGCTATGGCTACACCTTC. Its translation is CASSYTWTGGSYGYTF.

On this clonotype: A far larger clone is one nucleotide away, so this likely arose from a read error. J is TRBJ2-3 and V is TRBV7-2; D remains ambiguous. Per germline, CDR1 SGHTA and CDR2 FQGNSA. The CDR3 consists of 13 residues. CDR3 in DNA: TGTGCCAGCAGCCCCCCCGGCACAGATACGCTGTATTTT. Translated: CASSPPGTDTLYF.

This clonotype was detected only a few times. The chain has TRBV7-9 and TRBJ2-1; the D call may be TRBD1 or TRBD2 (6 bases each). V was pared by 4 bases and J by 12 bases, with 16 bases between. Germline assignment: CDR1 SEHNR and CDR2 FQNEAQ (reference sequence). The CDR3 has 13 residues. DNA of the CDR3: TGTGCCAGCAGCTCCGGGGGCCTCGGAGTGCAGTTCTTC. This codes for CASSSGGLGVQFF. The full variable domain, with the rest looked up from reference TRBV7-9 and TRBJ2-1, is DTGVSQNPRHKITKRGQNVTFRCDPISEHNRLYWYRQTLGQGPEFLTYFQNEAQLEKSRLLSDRFSAERPKGSFSTLEIQRTEQGDSAMYLCASSSGGLGVQFFGPGTRLTVL.

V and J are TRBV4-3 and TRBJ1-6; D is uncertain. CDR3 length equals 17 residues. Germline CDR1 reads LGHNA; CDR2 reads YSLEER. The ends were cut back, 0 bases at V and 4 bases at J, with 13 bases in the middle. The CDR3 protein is CASSQDRALAYNSPLHF. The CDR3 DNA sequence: TGCGCCAGCAGCCAAGATAGGGCACTTGCTTATAATTCACCCCTCCACTTT.

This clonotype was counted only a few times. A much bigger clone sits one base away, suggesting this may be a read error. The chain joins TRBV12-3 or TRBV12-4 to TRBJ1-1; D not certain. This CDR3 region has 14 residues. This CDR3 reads CASSFWVSNTKAFF. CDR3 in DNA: TGTGCCAGCAGTTTCTGGGTTTCGAACACTAAAGCTTTCTTT.

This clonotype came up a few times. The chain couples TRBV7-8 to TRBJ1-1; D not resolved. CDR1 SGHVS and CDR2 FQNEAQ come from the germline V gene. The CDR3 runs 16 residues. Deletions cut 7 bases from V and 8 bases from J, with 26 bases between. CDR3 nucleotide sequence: TGTGCCAGCACCTCGTCCCCCCTATCCGAAGCCTTCGAAGCTTTCTTT. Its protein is CASTSSPLSEAFEAFF. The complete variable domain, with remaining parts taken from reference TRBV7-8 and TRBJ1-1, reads GAGVSQSPRYKVAKRGQDVALRCDPISGHVSLFWYQQALGQGPEFLTYFQNEAQLDKSGLPSDRFFAERPEGSVSTLKIQRTQQEDSAVYLCASTSSPLSEAFEAFFGQGTRLTVV.

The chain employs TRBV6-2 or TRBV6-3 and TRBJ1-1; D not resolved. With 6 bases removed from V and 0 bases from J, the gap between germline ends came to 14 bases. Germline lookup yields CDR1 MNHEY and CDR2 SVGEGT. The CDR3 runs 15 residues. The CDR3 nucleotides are TGTGCCAGCAGCCGGAGCCGGACCATGAACACTGAAGCTTTCTTT. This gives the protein CASSRSRTMNTEAFF.

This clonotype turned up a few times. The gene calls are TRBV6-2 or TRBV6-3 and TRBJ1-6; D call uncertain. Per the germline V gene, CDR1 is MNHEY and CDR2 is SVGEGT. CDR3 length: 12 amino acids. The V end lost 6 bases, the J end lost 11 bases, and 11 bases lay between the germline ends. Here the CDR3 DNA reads TGTGCCAGCAGCCCAACAGCGACACCCCTCCACTTT. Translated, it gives CASSPTATPLHF.

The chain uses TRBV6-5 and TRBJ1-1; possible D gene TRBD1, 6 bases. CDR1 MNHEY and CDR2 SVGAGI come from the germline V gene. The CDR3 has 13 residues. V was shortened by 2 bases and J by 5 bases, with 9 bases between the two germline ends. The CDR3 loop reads CASSYGGQTEAFF. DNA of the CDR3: TGTGCCAGCAGTTACGGGGGGCAAACTGAAGCTTTCTTT.

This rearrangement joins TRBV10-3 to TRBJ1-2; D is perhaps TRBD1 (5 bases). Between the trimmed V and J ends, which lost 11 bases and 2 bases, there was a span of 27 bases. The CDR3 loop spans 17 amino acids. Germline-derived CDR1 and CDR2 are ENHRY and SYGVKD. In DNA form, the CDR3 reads TGTGCCGCATCTCCAACCTTGGGCAGGGAAATCAACTATGGCTACACCTTC. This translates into CAASPTLGREINYGYTF.

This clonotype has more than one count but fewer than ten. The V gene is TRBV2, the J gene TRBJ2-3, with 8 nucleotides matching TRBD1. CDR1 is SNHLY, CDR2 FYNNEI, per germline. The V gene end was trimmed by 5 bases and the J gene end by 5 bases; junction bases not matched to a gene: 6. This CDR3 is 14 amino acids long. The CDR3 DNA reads TGTGCCAGCAGTATGGACAGGGCAGTAGATACGCAGTATTTT. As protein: CASSMDRAVDTQYF.